This TCR beta chain was identified during a study of blood T cell repertoires in COVID-19. Overall study context: Acute-phase and convalescent COVID-19 samples originated in the United States, Italy and Spain. From T cells, B-cell-depleted T cells, or PBMCs came the material, which was cDNA or gDNA.

Authors' data handling: Amplified reference gene primers provided the basis for estimating nucleated cell counts. Here immunoSEQ multiplex PCR was the method, and the copy in TCRdb shows in-frame clones only, minus some. D and trimming come from the DNA, and the V and J calls and clone size come from that table. The data contain around 300,000 clones, less than 90% of them singletons. The CDR3 contains 12 residues. Germline V gene lookup returns CDR1 GTSNPN and CDR2 SVGIG (reference sequence). V gave up 2 bases and J gave up 10 bases, with 9 bases separating them. V gene TRBV30 combines with J gene TRBJ1-6; D remains unclear. The sequenced sample consisted of peripheral blood. This TCR was recovered from a human donor in a cohort sampled during active COVID-19. The CDR3 nucleotides read TGTGCCTGGAGTTTCGGAGGATCACCCCTCCACTTT. It translates to CAWSFGGSPLHF.